The clone carrying this TCR beta chain was detected ten times or more. Its antigen is as yet unknown. This specimen belongs to a study of Graves' ophthalmopathy and Graves' hyperthyroidism. Under 3 months in duration, the ophthalmopathy in affected donors had moderate-to-severe activity, CAS ≥3 and NOSPECS ≥4. Using RNA transcripts, the TCR beta CDR3 regions were amplified. HTBI primers primed a first-round RT-PCR, and a second-round multiplex PCR followed. TCRdb passed the multiplex PCR reads through MiXCR, listing each CDR3 protein once. Of approximately 700,000 distinct CDR3 sequences listed, over 40% were seen once; the top ten hold over 2.5%. Study-level results: Blood also held most thyroid clonotypes expanded above 0.001 frequency. The study's model predicted ophthalmopathy progression at 70% to 71% sensitivity and 72.22% specificity.

Sequencing was carried out using peripheral blood. The sequence came from an adult man with Graves' ophthalmopathy.

The CDR3 DNA reads as TGCAGTGCTAGAGCTGAGTCTGGAGAGACCCAGTACTTC. Its protein product is CSARAESGETQYF. The chain carries TRBV20-1 and TRBJ2-5; the D is unclear. CDR1 is DFQATT and CDR2 is SNEGSKA in the germline V gene (reference sequence). The CDR3 spans 13 residues. Trimming took off 1 base at V and 4 bases at J, with 10 bases between the two ends.